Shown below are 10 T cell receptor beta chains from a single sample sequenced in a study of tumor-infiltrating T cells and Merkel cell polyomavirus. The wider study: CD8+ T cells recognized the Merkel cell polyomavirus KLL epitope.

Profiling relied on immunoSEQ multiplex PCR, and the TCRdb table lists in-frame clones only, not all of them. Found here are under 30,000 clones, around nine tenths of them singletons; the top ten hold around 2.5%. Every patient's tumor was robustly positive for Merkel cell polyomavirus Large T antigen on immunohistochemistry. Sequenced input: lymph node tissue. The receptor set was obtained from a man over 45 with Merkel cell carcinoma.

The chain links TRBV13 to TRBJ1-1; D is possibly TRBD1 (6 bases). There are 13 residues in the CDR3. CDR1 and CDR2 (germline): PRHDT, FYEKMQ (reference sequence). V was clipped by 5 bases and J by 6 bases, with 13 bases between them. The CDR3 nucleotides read TGTGCCAGCAGCCCTGGGACACAGGCTGAAGCTTTCTTT. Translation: CASSPGTQAEAFF.

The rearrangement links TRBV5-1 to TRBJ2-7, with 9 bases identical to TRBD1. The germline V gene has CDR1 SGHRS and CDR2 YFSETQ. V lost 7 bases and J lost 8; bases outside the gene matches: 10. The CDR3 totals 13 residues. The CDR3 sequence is CASHTGQGNKQYF. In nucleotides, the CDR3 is TGCGCCAGCCACACGGGACAGGGTAACAAGCAGTACTTC.

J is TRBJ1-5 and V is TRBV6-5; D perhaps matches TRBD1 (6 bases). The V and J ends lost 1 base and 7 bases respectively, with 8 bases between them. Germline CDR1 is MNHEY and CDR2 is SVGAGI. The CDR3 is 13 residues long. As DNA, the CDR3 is TGTGCCAGCAGTTACTTCAGGGGACAGCCCCAGCATTTT. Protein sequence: CASSYFRGQPQHF.

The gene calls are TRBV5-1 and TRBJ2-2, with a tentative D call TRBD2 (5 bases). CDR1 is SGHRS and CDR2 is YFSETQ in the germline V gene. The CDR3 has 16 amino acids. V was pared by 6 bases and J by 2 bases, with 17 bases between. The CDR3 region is CASKGGSSTNTGELFF. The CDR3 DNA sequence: TGCGCCAGCAAAGGAGGAAGTTCGACTAACACCGGGGAGCTGTTTTTT.

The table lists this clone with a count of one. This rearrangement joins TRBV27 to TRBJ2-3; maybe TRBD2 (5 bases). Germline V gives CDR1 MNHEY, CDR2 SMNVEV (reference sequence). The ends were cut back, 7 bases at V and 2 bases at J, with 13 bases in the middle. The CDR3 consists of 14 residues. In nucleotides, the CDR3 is TGTGCCAGCAACCTGGTCGGGGACACAGATACGCAGTATTTT. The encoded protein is CASNLVGDTDTQYF.

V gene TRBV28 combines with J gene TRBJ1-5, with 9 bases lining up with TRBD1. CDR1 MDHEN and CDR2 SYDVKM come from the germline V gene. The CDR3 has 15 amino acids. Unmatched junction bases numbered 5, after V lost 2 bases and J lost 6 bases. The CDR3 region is CASSLVDRGSQPQHF. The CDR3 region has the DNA TGTGCCAGCAGTTTAGTCGACAGGGGGTCTCAGCCCCAGCATTTT.

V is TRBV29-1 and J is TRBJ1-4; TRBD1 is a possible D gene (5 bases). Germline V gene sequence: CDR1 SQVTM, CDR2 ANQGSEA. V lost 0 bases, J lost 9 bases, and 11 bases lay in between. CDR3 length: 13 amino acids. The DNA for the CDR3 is TGCAGCGTTGAAGACAGCGCGGGGCAAAAACTGTTTTTT. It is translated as CSVEDSAGQKLFF.

Written as DNA, the CDR3 is TGTGCCAGCAGTTTAGGGGCCGGTGGGACCTACGAGCAGTACTTC. This codes for CASSLGAGGTYEQYF. The chain couples TRBV27 to TRBJ2-7, with a tentative D call TRBD1 (5 bases). Trimming removed 2 bases at V and 2 bases at J, with 13 bases between. The CDR3 is 15 residues long. Germline assignment: CDR1 MNHEY and CDR2 SMNVEV (reference sequence).

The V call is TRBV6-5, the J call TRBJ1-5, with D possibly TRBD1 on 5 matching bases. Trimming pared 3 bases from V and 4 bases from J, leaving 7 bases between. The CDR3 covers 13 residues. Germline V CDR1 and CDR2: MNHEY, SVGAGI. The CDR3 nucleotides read TGTGCCAGCAGTTATAGGGGTAATCAGCCCCAGCATTTT. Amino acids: CASSYRGNQPQHF.

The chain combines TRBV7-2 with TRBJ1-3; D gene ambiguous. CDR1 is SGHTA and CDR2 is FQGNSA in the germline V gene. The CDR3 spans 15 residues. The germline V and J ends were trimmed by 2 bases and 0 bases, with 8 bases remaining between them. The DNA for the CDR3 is TGTGCCAGCAGCTTAACTGCGAGCTCTGGAAACACCATATATTTT. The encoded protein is CASSLTASSGNTIYF.